The rows below give T cell receptor beta chains drawn from one sample of a study of blood T cell repertoires in COVID-19. Using immunoSEQ multiplex PCR, the repertoire was profiled, and TCRdb retains in-frame clones only, with some absent. The profile shows roughly 130,000 clones, 84% of them singletons. The sequenced material came from peripheral blood. The receptors were sampled from a man aged 30 to 45 with COVID-19, enrolled during active disease. Each CDR3 is given with its conserved first and last residue. D genes are given only for firm matches. Only part of the rows carry a size: once, few, many, or a class if the clone is expanded.

size	D	V	J	DNA	CDR3
NA	NA	TRBV28	TRBJ1-2	TGTGCCAGCAGTTTAAATACAGCGGCAGGTGGCTACACCTTC	CASSLNTAAGGYTF
NA	NA	TRBV19	TRBJ1-2	TGTGCCAGCACTCAGGAAACTAACTATGGCTACACCTTC	CASTQETNYGYTF
NA	NA	TRBV2	TRBJ1-5	TGTGCCAGCAGTGAAGGGAGAAAACAGCCCCAGCATTTT	CASSEGRKQPQHF
NA	TRBD1	TRBV24-1	TRBJ2-5	TGTGCCACCAGTGGCGAGACCGGGACAGGGATTGGAGAGACCCAGTACTTC	CATSGETGTGIGETQYF
once	TRBD1	TRBV6-1	TRBJ1-2	TGTGCCAGCAGTGACACAGGGGTTGCTGGCTACACCTTC	CASSDTGVAGYTF
NA	NA	TRBV28	TRBJ1-3	TGTGCCAGCACCGCAGCGAGCTCTGGAAACACCATATATTTT	CASTAASSGNTIYF
NA	TRBD2	TRBV7-9	TRBJ2-1	TGTGCCAGCAGCCCCCGAGCGGGAGAGGGTTGGAATGAGCAGTTCTTC	CASSPRAGEGWNEQFF
NA	TRBD2	TRBV7-2	TRBJ2-7	TGTGCCAGCAGCAGGGACTATTACGAGCAGTACTTC	CASSRDYYEQYF
NA	TRBD2	TRBV27	TRBJ2-7	TGTGCCAGCAGTTTATCTCTAGCGGGAACCTACGAGCAGTACTTC	CASSLSLAGTYEQYF
NA	TRBD1	TRBV5-4	TRBJ2-1	TGTGCCAGCAGCGCCCAGACAGGGGATGAGCAGTTCTTC	CASSAQTGDEQFF
NA	NA	TRBV9	TRBJ2-7	TGTGCCAGCAGCGTAGGGGCTAGCATCGGCTACGAGCAGTACTTC	CASSVGASIGYEQYF
NA	NA	TRBV18	TRBJ2-7	TGTGCCAGCTCCCTGTCCGGCGGGGTCGAGCAGTACTTC	CASSLSGGVEQYF
NA	TRBD1	TRBV28	TRBJ2-7	TGTGCCAGCAGTTTGGGACAGGGGTATTCGGACGAGCAGTACTTC	CASSLGQGYSDEQYF
NA	TRBD1	TRBV7-9	TRBJ2-7	TGTGCCAGCAGCTCCCAGGGGGCCCAGTCGTCGGGGCAGTACTTC	CASSSQGAQSSGQYF
NA	NA	TRBV9	TRBJ2-2	TGTGCCAGCAGCGAGACGGGAAGCCAAACCGGGGAGCTGTTTTTT	CASSETGSQTGELFF
NA	TRBD1	TRBV5-5	TRBJ1-1	TGTGCCAGCAGCTTGGATGGGACAGGGGCCCTGAACACTGAAGCTTTCTTT	CASSLDGTGALNTEAFF
NA	TRBD1	TRBV6-2/TRBV6-3	TRBJ1-3	TGTGCCAGCAGTTGGGACAGGGGGCCTGGAAACACCATATATTTT	CASSWDRGPGNTIYF
NA	NA	TRBV15	TRBJ2-7	TGTGCCACCAGCAGTCCGGCTAGCACCCACGAGCAGTACTTC	CATSSPASTHEQYF
few	NA	TRBV2	TRBJ1-5	TGTGCCAGCAGTGTGGGTAGGGGGAGCCAGCCCCAGCATTTT	CASSVGRGSQPQHF
NA	NA	TRBV4-2	TRBJ1-1	TGTGCCAGCAGCCAAGAAAGCGGGGTGTGGACTGAAGCTTTCTTT	CASSQESGVWTEAFF
once	TRBD2	TRBV5-1	TRBJ2-6	TGCGCCAGCAGCTCAAGCCCGGGAGCGGGGGGGGCCAACGTCCTGACTTTC	CASSSSPGAGGANVLTF
NA	NA	TRBV20-1	TRBJ1-5	TGCAGTGCTCGTGTCCTTCCCTATCAGCCCCAGCATTTT	CSARVLPYQPQHF
NA	NA	TRBV19	TRBJ1-5	TGTGCCAGTAGTCCCCCCAGGGCAGGGCAAAGCAATCAGCCCCAGCATTTT	CASSPPRAGQSNQPQHF
NA	NA	TRBV5-5	TRBJ2-2	TGTGCCAGCAGCGCCACAGGGATAAACACCGGGGAGCTGTTTTTT	CASSATGINTGELFF
NA	NA	TRBV7-9	TRBJ2-7	TGTGCCAGCAGCCCCAGGGCAGGGGCCGTCTACGAGCAGTACTTC	CASSPRAGAVYEQYF
NA	NA	TRBV6-5	TRBJ1-4	TGTGCCAGCAGCTTCGGTGGTGAAAAACTGTTTTTT	CASSFGGEKLFF
once	NA	TRBV4-2	TRBJ2-5	TGTGCCAGCAGCCAAGACTCCCCCCGAAGTCAGGAGACCCAGTACTTC	CASSQDSPRSQETQYF
NA	NA	TRBV6-2/TRBV6-3	TRBJ2-1	TGTGCCAGCAGTTACCAGGGTCGCTACAATGAGCAGTTCTTC	CASSYQGRYNEQFF
many	NA	TRBV28	TRBJ1-5	TGTGCCAGCAGAGACGGGAGACGGCCCCAGCATTTT	CASRDGRRPQHF
few	NA	TRBV11-2	TRBJ2-1	TGTGCCAGCAGCACCGGGGACTATGAGCAGTTCTTC	CASSTGDYEQFF